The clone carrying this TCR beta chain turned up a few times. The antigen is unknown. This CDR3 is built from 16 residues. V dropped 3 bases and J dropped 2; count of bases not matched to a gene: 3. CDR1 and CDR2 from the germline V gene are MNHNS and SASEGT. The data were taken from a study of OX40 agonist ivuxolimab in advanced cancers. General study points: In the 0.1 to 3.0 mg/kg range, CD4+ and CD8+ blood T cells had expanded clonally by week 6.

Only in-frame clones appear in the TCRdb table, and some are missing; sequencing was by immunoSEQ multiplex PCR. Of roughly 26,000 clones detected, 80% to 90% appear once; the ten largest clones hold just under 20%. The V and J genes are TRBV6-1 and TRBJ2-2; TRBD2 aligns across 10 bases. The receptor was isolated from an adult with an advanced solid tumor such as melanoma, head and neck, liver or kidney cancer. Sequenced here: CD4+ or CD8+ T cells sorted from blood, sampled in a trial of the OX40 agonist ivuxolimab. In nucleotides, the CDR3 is TGTGCCAGCAGTGACACTAGCGGGATAAACACCGGGGAGCTGTTTTTT. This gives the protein CASSDTSGINTGELFF.